These 10 T cell receptor beta chains share one sample of origin, sequenced in a study of T cells after somatic rescue of genetic block (dated by TCRdb to 2019 to 2021). The library was prepared using the immunoSEQ multiplex PCR assay. TCRdb holds this immuneACCESS table with in-frame rearrangements only. Some clones are missing; in checked studies, unresolved V genes explain under half, and the rest has no known cause. Across this sample there are 10,000 to 15,000 clones, with 71% seen only once. The ten largest clones capture approximately 12% of the sample. Source material: peripheral blood mononuclear cells (PBMCs). Receptors were obtained from a boy aged 10-17 years.

This clone is deemed medium-sized. V and J are TRBV15 and TRBJ2-5; 7 bases line up with TRBD1. The CDR3 length is 13 residues. Germline loops: CDR1 LNHNV, CDR2 YYDKDF (reference sequence). V shed 3 bases, J shed 5 bases, and the junction held 3 bases outside the gene matches. The CDR3 nucleotides read TGTGCCACCAGCAGGGACAGGCGGGAGACCCAGTACTTC. Its protein is CATSRDRRETQYF.

The chain is built from TRBV28 and TRBJ2-7; possible D gene TRBD1, 6 bases. This CDR3 is built from 14 residues. In germline, CDR1 is MDHEN, CDR2 SYDVKM. Trimming took 2 bases from V and 2 from J, leaving 10 bases between them. The CDR3 sequence is CASSLLGATYEQYF. CDR3 sequence (DNA): TGTGCCAGCAGTTTACTGGGGGCCACCTACGAGCAGTACTTC.

The CDR3 region has the DNA TGTGCCAGCAGTTTAGGGGGGACAGCCTATGGCTACACCTTC. It codes for CASSLGGTAYGYTF. The chain carries TRBV28 and TRBJ1-2; 7 positions match TRBD1. The CDR3 extends over 14 amino acids. Germline CDR1 and CDR2: MDHEN and SYDVKM. The V and J ends lost 2 bases and 4 bases, in that order; junction bases with no gene match: 4.

The genes are TRBV28 and TRBJ1-5; possibly TRBD1 for D (6 bases). The CDR3 extends over 17 amino acids. Germline assignment: CDR1 MDHEN and CDR2 SYDVKM. V was cut by 3 bases and J by 0 bases, with 15 bases left in between. The CDR3 loop is CASSFLGAGNSNQPQHF. The CDR3 coding sequence is TGTGCCAGCAGTTTTTTGGGGGCCGGGAATAGCAATCAGCCCCAGCATTTT.

The chain links TRBV5-6 to TRBJ1-2; D ambiguous. Germline V gene data show CDR1 as SGHDT and CDR2 as YYEEEE. The CDR3 extends over 16 amino acids. V lost 3 bases, J lost 4 bases, and 19 bases lay in between. The CDR3 region has the DNA TGTGCCAGCAGCTCCTCTCAGTGGGCTCCCAGCTATGGCTACACCTTC. Residues: CASSSSQWAPSYGYTF. Full variable domain (rest looked up from reference TRBV5-6 and TRBJ1-2): DAGVTQSPTHLIKTRGQQVTLRCSPKSGHDTVSWYQQALGQGPQFIFQYYEEEERQRGNFPDRFSGHQFPNYSSELNVNALLLGDSALYLCASSSSQWAPSYGYTFGSGTRLTVV.

The CDR3 spells CASSALLAGGGYNEQFF. CDR3 DNA sequence: TGCGCCAGCAGCGCACTACTAGCGGGAGGAGGCTACAATGAGCAGTTCTTC. This chain connects TRBV5-1 to TRBJ2-1, with TRBD2 identical over 12 bases. J gave up 3 bases and V 4 bases, and 8 bases lay outside the gene matches. The CDR3 loop spans 17 amino acids. Germline V gene lookup returns CDR1 SGHRS and CDR2 YFSETQ.

The chain joins TRBV28 to TRBJ2-3; D is unresolved. Trimming pared 6 bases from V and 3 bases from J, leaving 10 bases between. Germline CDR1 is MDHEN and CDR2 is SYDVKM. The CDR3 totals 13 residues. CDR3 nucleotide sequence: TGTGCCAGCAGACCCTGGGGAACAGATACGCAGTATTTT. It yields the protein CASRPWGTDTQYF.

This clone was seen only a few times. The chain couples TRBV27 to TRBJ1-5, with D perhaps matching TRBD1 (5 bases). The V end was cut by 6 bases, the J end by 6 bases, with 15 bases between. CDR1 is MNHEY and CDR2 is SMNVEV in the germline V gene (reference sequence). The CDR3 has 14 amino acids. The CDR3 DNA is TGTGCCAGCAGCCTAGCAGGGAAGGGTCAGCCCCAGCATTTT. It is translated as CASSLAGKGQPQHF.

This chain joins TRBV19 and TRBJ2-1, with a possible D match to TRBD1 (6 bases). V was shortened by 1 base and J by 4 bases, with 11 bases between the two germline ends. Germline V CDR1 and CDR2: LNHDA, SQIVND (reference sequence). The CDR3 has 15 residues. The CDR3 DNA reads TGTGCCAGTAGTATAGCCAGGGGCCCTTACAATGAGCAGTTCTTC. This sequence encodes CASSIARGPYNEQFF.

The rearrangement links TRBV28 to TRBJ2-1, with TRBD2 as a possible D gene (5 bases). The germline V gene encodes CDR1 MDHEN and CDR2 SYDVKM. V was clipped by 5 bases and J by 2 bases, with 13 bases between them. CDR3 length: 15 amino acids. The CDR3 loop is CASSPTGGPYNEQFF. CDR3 bases: TGTGCCAGCAGTCCCACTGGCGGGCCCTACAATGAGCAGTTCTTC.